The rows below give T cell receptor beta chains drawn from one sample of a study of OX40 agonist ivuxolimab in advanced cancers. Using immunoSEQ multiplex PCR, the repertoire was profiled, and TCRdb retains in-frame clones only, with some absent. The sample includes some 77,000 clones, 86% of them seen just once. Sequencing used CD4+ or CD8+ T cells sorted from blood, obtained in a trial of the OX40 agonist ivuxolimab. The receptors stem from an adult with an advanced solid tumor such as melanoma, head and neck, liver or kidney cancer. Both conserved end residues are part of each CDR3. The order of the fields is CDR3 protein, CDR3 DNA, J gene, CDR3 length, clone size, D gene, V gene. The D gene is left open where the match is weak. Size values are once, few and many counts, or a class for expanded clones, and some rows have none.

CASSRDRQETQYF,TGTGCCAGCAGCCGTGACAGACAAGAGACCCAGTACTTC,TRBJ2-5,13,-,-,TRBV7-3
CASSVEYGGDFPGELFF,TGTGCCAGCAGCGTAGAATACGGGGGGGATTTTCCCGGGGAGCTGTTTTTT,TRBJ2-2,17,once,TRBD2,TRBV9
CAWGWKTEAFF,TGTGCCTGGGGGTGGAAGACTGAAGCTTTCTTT,TRBJ1-1,11,medium-sized,-,TRBV30
CASSADTSGRPLEYF,TGTGCCAGCAGCGCAGACACTAGCGGGCGCCCCCTAGAGTACTTC,TRBJ2-7,15,-,TRBD2,TRBV5-4
CASSTDGYEQYF,TGTGCCAGCTCCACGGACGGTTACGAGCAGTACTTC,TRBJ2-7,12,once,-,TRBV18
CASSSRDRTAYEQYF,TGTGCCAGCAGCTCCCGGGACAGGACCGCCTACGAGCAGTACTTC,TRBJ2-7,15,once,TRBD1,TRBV27
CASSQGREDEAFF,TGCGCCAGCAGCCAAGGACGAGAGGATGAAGCTTTCTTT,TRBJ1-1,13,-,-,TRBV4-3
CASSVGGRDNEQFF,TGCGCCAGCAGCGTTGGGGGTAGGGACAATGAGCAGTTCTTC,TRBJ2-1,14,-,-,TRBV5-1
CASSQEDRDTGELFF,TGCGCCAGCAGCCAAGAGGACAGGGACACCGGGGAGCTGTTTTTT,TRBJ2-2,15,-,TRBD1,TRBV4-1
CASSFEPSSYNEQFF,TGTGCCAGCAGTTTTGAGCCGAGCTCCTACAATGAGCAGTTCTTC,TRBJ2-1,15,-,-,TRBV27
CASSKRLAGGTGELFF,TGTGCCAGCAGCAAAAGACTAGCGGGAGGCACCGGGGAGCTGTTTTTT,TRBJ2-2,16,few,-,TRBV21-1
CASSMRGGQETQYF,TGTGCCAGTAGTATGAGGGGGGGTCAAGAGACCCAGTACTTC,TRBJ2-5,14,-,-,TRBV19
CASSSTGTDTQYF,TGTGCCAGCAGCTCAACAGGGACAGATACGCAGTATTTT,TRBJ2-3,13,few,-,TRBV7-3
CASSQPGQLTDTQYF,TGTGCCAGCAGCCAACCGGGACAACTCACAGATACGCAGTATTTT,TRBJ2-3,15,-,-,TRBV4-2
CASSPVMGNQPQHF,TGTGCCAGCAGCCCGGTTATGGGCAATCAGCCCCAGCATTTT,TRBJ1-5,14,-,-,TRBV28
CASSLVLASGDYNEQFF,TGCGCCAGCAGCTTGGTTTTGGCTAGCGGAGACTACAATGAGCAGTTCTTC,TRBJ2-1,17,few,TRBD2,TRBV5-1
CASSSGTGGYEQYF,TGCGCCAGCAGCTCCGGGACAGGGGGCTACGAGCAGTACTTC,TRBJ2-7,14,-,TRBD1,TRBV5-1
CASSPDRGRSEAFF,TGTGCCAGCAGCCCCGACAGGGGGCGGAGTGAAGCTTTCTTT,TRBJ1-1,14,-,TRBD1,TRBV7-2
CASSQQSTNEKLFF,TGTGCCAGCAGCCAACAGTCAACTAATGAAAAACTGTTTTTT,TRBJ1-4,14,-,-,TRBV7-2
CASRSGQGGQPQHF,TGTGCCAGCAGATCGGGACAGGGGGGACAGCCCCAGCATTTT,TRBJ1-5,14,-,TRBD1,TRBV6-1
CASSLGGSGSEQYF,TGTGCCAGCAGCTTAGGTGGTAGCGGGAGTGAGCAGTACTTC,TRBJ2-7,14,-,TRBD2,TRBV11-2
CASSVVAQETQYF,TGTGCCAGCAGCGTGGTAGCTCAAGAGACCCAGTACTTC,TRBJ2-5,13,-,-,TRBV9
CASSHLAGGETQYF,TGTGCCAGCAGCCACCTAGCGGGAGGGGAGACCCAGTACTTC,TRBJ2-5,14,-,TRBD2,TRBV14
CASSLYGTPTNTGELFF,TGTGCCAGCTCACTGTACGGGACACCTACTAACACCGGGGAGCTGTTTTTT,TRBJ2-2,17,-,-,TRBV18
CASSPGGVASSYEQYF,TGTGCCAGCAGCCCCGGGGGAGTAGCGAGCTCCTACGAGCAGTACTTC,TRBJ2-7,16,once,-,TRBV7-2
CASSRQGARSYEQYF,TGTGCCAGCAGCCGCCAAGGGGCCCGCTCCTACGAGCAGTACTTC,TRBJ2-7,15,-,-,TRBV28
CAISESTSGSRYEQYF,TGTGCCATCAGTGAGTCTACTAGCGGGAGTCGATACGAGCAGTACTTC,TRBJ2-7,16,-,TRBD2,TRBV10-3
CASSLVRDRGKGEQFF,TGTGCCAGCAGCTTAGTGAGGGACAGGGGAAAGGGTGAGCAGTTCTTC,TRBJ2-1,16,-,TRBD1,TRBV7-8
CASSSDRVGPPEAFF,TGTGCCAGCAGTTCCGACAGGGTCGGGCCGCCTGAGGCTTTCTTT,TRBJ1-1,15,-,TRBD1,TRBV28
CASSQDRGANSPLHF,TGCGCCAGCAGCCAAGATAGGGGTGCGAATTCACCCCTCCACTTT,TRBJ1-6,15,-,-,TRBV4-1
CASSKDLAGGGDEQYF,TGTGCCAGCAGCAAAGACCTAGCGGGAGGAGGCGACGAGCAGTACTTC,TRBJ2-7,16,-,-,TRBV21-1
CAWSAPGLIQYF,TGTGCCTGGAGTGCCCCAGGTCTCATTCAGTACTTC,TRBJ2-4,12,once,-,TRBV30
CASSKNGVAGSNQPQHF,TGTGCCAGCAGCAAAAATGGGGTAGCAGGGTCGAATCAGCCCCAGCATTTT,TRBJ1-5,17,-,-,TRBV7-2
CASSYSSTGSTYEQYF,TGTGCCAGCAGTTACTCCTCGACAGGTTCTACCTACGAGCAGTACTTC,TRBJ2-7,16,-,-,TRBV6-5
CASATGATMNTEAFF,TGTGCCAGCGCCACTGGGGCTACCATGAACACTGAAGCTTTCTTT,TRBJ1-1,15,once,-,TRBV5-8
CAISDGTGGWGVEGYTF,TGTGCCATCAGTGACGGGACAGGGGGCTGGGGGGTTGAGGGCTACACCTTC,TRBJ1-2,17,-,TRBD1,TRBV10-3
CASSLTGTNTDTQYF,TGTGCCAGCAGCTTAACCGGGACCAACACAGATACGCAGTATTTT,TRBJ2-3,15,-,-,TRBV7-3
CASSQGAYYGYTF,TGTGCCAGCAGCCAGGGGGCCTACTATGGCTACACCTTC,TRBJ1-2,13,-,-,TRBV16
CATGRTDTQYF,TGTGCCACAGGGAGGACAGATACGCAGTATTTT,TRBJ2-3,11,-,-,TRBV28
CASSSDGPQYF,TGTGCCAGCAGCTCGGACGGGCCTCAGTACTTC,TRBJ2-5,11,-,-,TRBV7-2
CASSGTSGRGPYEQYF,TGTGCCAGCAGTGGGACTAGCGGGAGGGGGCCCTACGAGCAGTACTTC,TRBJ2-7,16,-,TRBD2,TRBV7-2
CASSVGLGAYNEQFF,TGTGCCAGCAGTGTGGGGCTAGGTGCCTACAATGAGCAGTTCTTC,TRBJ2-1,15,-,-,TRBV6-4
CASSRLLGEAQYF,TGCGCCAGCAGCCGGCTCCTGGGGGAGGCGCAGTACTTC,TRBJ2-7,13,-,-,TRBV4-1
CASSVDFLAGAYTGELFF,TGTGCCAGCAGCGTAGATTTCTTAGCGGGAGCCTACACCGGGGAGCTGTTTTTT,TRBJ2-2,18,-,TRBD2,TRBV9
CASSFPSGRSGDTQYF,TGTGCCAGCAGCTTCCCTAGCGGGAGGTCGGGAGATACGCAGTATTTT,TRBJ2-3,16,-,TRBD2,TRBV5-4
CASSYRGGWDTEAFF,TGTGCCAGCAGTTACCGAGGGGGCTGGGACACTGAAGCTTTCTTT,TRBJ1-1,15,-,TRBD1,TRBV6-5
CASSQGYSSTDTQYF,TGTGCCAGCAGCCAAGGATATTCTAGCACAGATACGCAGTATTTT,TRBJ2-3,15,-,-,TRBV4-2
CAWSQGAVEQFF,TGTGCCTGGAGTCAGGGGGCCGTTGAGCAGTTCTTC,TRBJ2-1,12,-,TRBD1,TRBV30
CASSPRENSPLHF,TGTGCCAGCAGCCCCAGGGAAAATTCACCCCTCCACTTT,TRBJ1-6,13,-,-,TRBV7-9
CASSLRDSVGNTIYF,TGTGCCAGCAGCCTACGGGACAGCGTTGGAAACACCATATATTTT,TRBJ1-3,15,-,TRBD1,TRBV5-8
CASRRTSQETQYF,TGTGCCAGCAGAAGGACGTCACAAGAGACCCAGTACTTC,TRBJ2-5,13,-,-,TRBV27
CASSIEATSVNYEQYF,TGTGCCAGTAGTATAGAAGCGACTAGCGTGAACTACGAGCAGTACTTC,TRBJ2-7,16,-,TRBD2,TRBV19
CASSGGGVGSNQPQHF,TGTGCCAGCAGTGGAGGTGGGGTAGGGAGCAATCAGCCCCAGCATTTT,TRBJ1-5,16,few,-,TRBV2
CASSVAGVWDTGELFF,TGTGCCAGCAGCGTAGCTGGGGTATGGGACACCGGGGAGCTGTTTTTT,TRBJ2-2,16,once,-,TRBV9
CAISDPGAGNTIYF,TGTGCCATCAGTGACCCGGGAGCTGGAAACACCATATATTTT,TRBJ1-3,14,-,-,TRBV10-3
CASSLAGVKQADTQYF,TGTGCCAGCAGCTTAGCGGGAGTCAAGCAGGCAGATACGCAGTATTTT,TRBJ2-3,16,once,-,TRBV7-2
CSVGLAEGNTQYF,TGCAGCGTCGGACTAGCGGAGGGGAATACGCAGTATTTT,TRBJ2-3,13,-,TRBD2,TRBV29-1